A selection of T cell receptor beta chains follows, all from one sample in a study of shared T cell receptors in the human thymus. Some clones are missing from TCRdb's copy, which holds only in-frame ones; the method was immunoSEQ multiplex PCR. The sample records some 720,000 clones, roughly 90% being singletons. The same sample was also studied in work on human thymus T cells.

The sample taken for sequencing was thymocytes. The receptors come from a boy under two years old with a congenital heart defect. Both conserved end residues are part of each CDR3. A D gene is named only where the DNA matches it firmly. Size is stated for part of the rows, as once, few or many counts, or as a class when the clone is expanded.

j_call: TRBJ2-7
v_call: TRBV13
clone_size: .
d_call: TRBD2
cdr3_aa: CASSLSLAGSYEQYF
cdr3_nt: TGTGCCAGCAGCTTATCGCTAGCGGGCTCCTACGAGCAGTACTTC

j_call: TRBJ2-7
v_call: TRBV6-4
clone_size: .
d_call: .
cdr3_aa: CASSSLESRGMAYEQYF
cdr3_nt: TGTGCCAGCAGTTCCCTCGAAAGCAGGGGAATGGCCTACGAGCAGTACTTC

j_call: TRBJ2-5
v_call: TRBV5-6
clone_size: .
d_call: TRBD2
cdr3_aa: CASSPRTSGRLETQYF
cdr3_nt: TGTGCCAGCAGCCCACGGACTAGCGGGAGGCTGGAGACCCAGTACTTC

j_call: TRBJ2-5
v_call: TRBV6-6
clone_size: .
d_call: TRBD1
cdr3_aa: CASSYSGQDQETQYF
cdr3_nt: TGTGCCAGCAGTTATTCGGGACAGGACCAAGAGACCCAGTACTTC

j_call: TRBJ2-1
v_call: TRBV21-1
clone_size: .
d_call: .
cdr3_aa: CACPFPVAQFF
cdr3_nt: TGTGCCTGCCCCTTTCCTGTTGCGCAATTCTTC

j_call: TRBJ2-5
v_call: TRBV15
clone_size: .
d_call: TRBD1
cdr3_aa: CATSRRDSQETQYF
cdr3_nt: TGTGCCACCAGCAGACGGGACAGTCAAGAGACCCAGTACTTC

j_call: TRBJ2-3
v_call: TRBV9
clone_size: .
d_call: TRBD1
cdr3_aa: CASSVGQGGDTQYF
cdr3_nt: TGTGCCAGCAGCGTGGGACAGGGAGGGGATACGCAGTATTTT

j_call: TRBJ2-1
v_call: TRBV5-1
clone_size: .
d_call: TRBD2
cdr3_aa: CASWEEGLAGESYNEQFF
cdr3_nt: TGCGCCAGCTGGGAGGAGGGACTAGCGGGAGAGTCCTACAATGAGCAGTTCTTC

j_call: TRBJ2-7
v_call: TRBV7-9
clone_size: .
d_call: .
cdr3_aa: CASSLGGTATYEQYF
cdr3_nt: TGTGCCAGCAGTCTTGGAGGGACAGCTACCTACGAGCAGTACTTC

j_call: TRBJ2-7
v_call: TRBV9
clone_size: .
d_call: TRBD1
cdr3_aa: CASSVRDRGSYEQYF
cdr3_nt: TGTGCCAGCAGCGTTCGGGACAGGGGGTCCTACGAGCAGTACTTC

j_call: TRBJ2-1
v_call: TRBV14
clone_size: .
d_call: TRBD1
cdr3_aa: CASSQDWMPGQGGDEQFF
cdr3_nt: TGTGCCAGCAGCCAAGATTGGATGCCGGGACAGGGGGGCGATGAGCAGTTCTTC

j_call: TRBJ2-7
v_call: TRBV6-1
clone_size: once
d_call: TRBD1
cdr3_aa: CASSEAPSYRGRPYEQYF
cdr3_nt: TGTGCCAGCAGTGAAGCGCCATCCTACAGGGGGCGGCCCTACGAGCAGTACTTC

j_call: TRBJ1-1
v_call: TRBV6-5
clone_size: .
d_call: .
cdr3_aa: CASSAAGFSEAFF
cdr3_nt: TGTGCCAGCAGTGCCGCGGGGTTCTCTGAAGCTTTCTTT

j_call: TRBJ1-2
v_call: TRBV4-1
clone_size: .
d_call: .
cdr3_aa: CASSRGGQGGLDYGYTF
cdr3_nt: TGCGCCAGCAGCCGGGGGGGGCAGGGAGGGTTGGACTATGGCTACACCTTC

j_call: TRBJ1-3
v_call: TRBV28
clone_size: few
d_call: .
cdr3_aa: CASSDSPTGNTIYF
cdr3_nt: TGTGCCAGCAGCGACTCACCGACTGGAAACACCATATATTTT

j_call: TRBJ1-3
v_call: TRBV7-9
clone_size: .
d_call: .
cdr3_aa: CASTLREGSGNTIYF
cdr3_nt: TGTGCCAGCACCCTCCGGGAAGGCTCTGGAAACACCATATATTTT

j_call: TRBJ2-7
v_call: TRBV12-5
clone_size: .
d_call: .
cdr3_aa: CASGLDPLTTRNEQYF
cdr3_nt: TGTGCTAGTGGTTTGGACCCCCTGACTACTAGAAACGAGCAGTACTTC

j_call: TRBJ2-7
v_call: TRBV14
clone_size: .
d_call: TRBD2
cdr3_aa: CASSQDSPTSGRAGGYYEQYF
cdr3_nt: TGTGCCAGCAGCCAAGATTCCCCCACTAGCGGGAGGGCGGGGGGCTACTACGAGCAGTACTTC

j_call: TRBJ2-7
v_call: TRBV28
clone_size: .
d_call: TRBD2
cdr3_aa: CASDAGGPHEQYF
cdr3_nt: TGTGCCAGCGACGCGGGAGGTCCCCACGAGCAGTACTTC

j_call: TRBJ1-2
v_call: TRBV19
clone_size: .
d_call: .
cdr3_aa: CASSRPPQGKNGYTF
cdr3_nt: TGTGCCAGTAGTAGACCACCCCAGGGAAAGAATGGCTACACCTTC

j_call: TRBJ2-7
v_call: TRBV6-1
clone_size: .
d_call: TRBD2
cdr3_aa: CASSEKLAGGPTHEQYF
cdr3_nt: TGTGCCAGCAGTGAAAAACTAGCGGGAGGGCCTACCCACGAGCAGTACTTC

j_call: TRBJ1-1
v_call: TRBV5-8
clone_size: .
d_call: .
cdr3_aa: CASSLAGSTTVNTEAFF
cdr3_nt: TGTGCCAGCAGCCTCGCCGGGTCTACTACCGTGAACACTGAAGCTTTCTTT

j_call: TRBJ2-7
v_call: TRBV5-1
clone_size: once
d_call: TRBD2
cdr3_aa: CASSFGLAGGPSFEQYF
cdr3_nt: TGCGCCAGCAGCTTTGGACTAGCGGGAGGGCCGTCGTTCGAGCAGTACTTC

j_call: TRBJ2-7
v_call: TRBV28
clone_size: few
d_call: .
cdr3_aa: CASSIPLGPLDF
cdr3_nt: TGTGCCAGCAGTATCCCCCTAGGCCCCTTGGACTTC

j_call: TRBJ2-7
v_call: TRBV4-3
clone_size: .
d_call: TRBD2
cdr3_aa: CASSRAGPDEQYF
cdr3_nt: TGCGCCAGCAGCCGAGCGGGGCCGGACGAGCAGTACTTC

j_call: TRBJ2-1
v_call: TRBV7-8
clone_size: .
d_call: .
cdr3_aa: CASSSPGHPYNEQFF
cdr3_nt: TGTGCCAGCAGCTCGCCGGGACATCCCTACAATGAGCAGTTCTTC

j_call: TRBJ2-2
v_call: TRBV7-8
clone_size: .
d_call: TRBD1
cdr3_aa: CASSLNRDRGSDTGELFF
cdr3_nt: TGTGCCAGCAGCCTTAACCGGGACAGGGGGTCGGACACCGGGGAGCTGTTTTTT

j_call: TRBJ2-7
v_call: TRBV14
clone_size: .
d_call: TRBD1
cdr3_aa: CASSHRDRGEQYF
cdr3_nt: TGTGCCAGCAGCCACCGGGACAGGGGCGAGCAGTACTTC

j_call: TRBJ1-2
v_call: TRBV5-1
clone_size: .
d_call: TRBD1
cdr3_aa: CASSSGTGYLGYTF
cdr3_nt: TGCGCCAGCAGCTCCGGGACAGGGTACCTAGGCTACACCTTC

j_call: TRBJ1-1
v_call: TRBV2
clone_size: few
d_call: .
cdr3_aa: CASRRQRQGKNPEAFF
cdr3_nt: TGTGCCAGCAGGAGACAAAGGCAGGGAAAAAACCCTGAAGCTTTCTTT

j_call: TRBJ1-2
v_call: TRBV6-4
clone_size: .
d_call: .
cdr3_aa: CASSGIQGGGYTF
cdr3_nt: TGTGCCAGCAGTGGAATACAGGGCGGAGGCTACACCTTC

j_call: TRBJ2-3
v_call: TRBV2
clone_size: .
d_call: .
cdr3_aa: CASRSSTHTQYF
cdr3_nt: TGTGCCAGCAGGTCTAGCACCCATACGCAGTATTTT

j_call: TRBJ2-3
v_call: TRBV28
clone_size: .
d_call: .
cdr3_aa: CASTPRTPSTDTQYF
cdr3_nt: TGTGCCAGCACCCCGAGAACTCCTAGCACAGATACGCAGTATTTT

j_call: TRBJ2-1
v_call: TRBV9
clone_size: few
d_call: .
cdr3_aa: CASSPPPRGSYNEQFF
cdr3_nt: TGTGCCAGCAGCCCTCCCCCGCGAGGGTCCTACAATGAGCAGTTCTTC

j_call: TRBJ1-2
v_call: TRBV12-5
clone_size: .
d_call: .
cdr3_aa: CASGSPTHRVFNYGYTF
cdr3_nt: TGTGCTAGTGGTTCCCCCACCCACAGAGTTTTTAACTATGGCTACACCTTC

j_call: TRBJ2-3
v_call: TRBV9
clone_size: .
d_call: .
cdr3_aa: CASSVFRDTQYF
cdr3_nt: TGTGCCAGCAGCGTATTCCGGGATACGCAGTATTTT

j_call: TRBJ2-7
v_call: TRBV13
clone_size: .
d_call: .
cdr3_aa: CASSLGTTYEQYF
cdr3_nt: TGTGCCAGCAGCTTAGGAACTACCTACGAGCAGTACTTC

j_call: TRBJ2-2
v_call: TRBV4-3
clone_size: .
d_call: TRBD2
cdr3_aa: CASYQRVGRAVSLNTGELFF
cdr3_nt: TGCGCCAGCTACCAAAGGGTGGGGAGGGCTGTGAGCTTGAACACCGGGGAGCTGTTTTTT

j_call: TRBJ2-7
v_call: TRBV5-5
clone_size: .
d_call: .
cdr3_aa: CASSLSEGSYEQYF
cdr3_nt: TGTGCCAGCAGCTTGAGCGAGGGCTCCTACGAGCAGTACTTC

j_call: TRBJ2-3
v_call: TRBV6-4
clone_size: .
d_call: .
cdr3_aa: CATRGEGREDTQYF
cdr3_nt: TGTGCCACCAGGGGGGAGGGCCGAGAAGATACGCAGTATTTT

j_call: TRBJ1-2
v_call: TRBV5-4
clone_size: .
d_call: .
cdr3_aa: CASSLGPEGYGYTF
cdr3_nt: TGTGCCAGCAGCTTGGGACCGGAGGGCTATGGCTACACCTTC

j_call: TRBJ2-3
v_call: TRBV2
clone_size: .
d_call: .
cdr3_aa: CASIETRPDTQYF
cdr3_nt: TGTGCCAGCATCGAGACTAGACCAGATACGCAGTATTTT

j_call: TRBJ2-3
v_call: TRBV9
clone_size: .
d_call: TRBD2
cdr3_aa: CASSPYSSGITDTQYF
cdr3_nt: TGTGCCAGCAGCCCCTACTCTAGCGGTATCACAGATACGCAGTATTTT

j_call: TRBJ2-4
v_call: TRBV28
clone_size: .
d_call: TRBD2
cdr3_aa: CASSLLARGDKNIQYF
cdr3_nt: TGTGCCAGCAGTTTACTGGCCCGGGGGGACAAAAACATTCAGTACTTC

j_call: TRBJ1-3
v_call: TRBV27
clone_size: .
d_call: .
cdr3_aa: CASSAGQFRTGNTIYF
cdr3_nt: TGTGCCAGCAGTGCCGGACAGTTTAGAACTGGAAACACCATATATTTT

j_call: TRBJ1-1
v_call: TRBV27
clone_size: .
d_call: .
cdr3_aa: CASRRQNMNTEAFF
cdr3_nt: TGTGCCAGCAGAAGACAGAACATGAACACTGAAGCTTTCTTT

j_call: TRBJ1-1
v_call: TRBV6-5
clone_size: .
d_call: .
cdr3_aa: CASSRLGRGNTEAFF
cdr3_nt: TGTGCCAGCAGCCGCTTAGGGCGGGGGAACACTGAAGCTTTCTTT

j_call: TRBJ2-4
v_call: TRBV21-1
clone_size: .
d_call: .
cdr3_aa: CASSTTSGRESLAKNIQYF
cdr3_nt: TGTGCCAGCAGCACGACTAGCGGGAGGGAATCTCTAGCCAAAAACATTCAGTACTTC

j_call: TRBJ2-3
v_call: TRBV9
clone_size: .
d_call: TRBD2
cdr3_aa: CASSPRTSGRANQDTQYF
cdr3_nt: TGTGCCAGCAGCCCGCGGACTAGCGGGAGGGCCAATCAAGATACGCAGTATTTT

j_call: TRBJ2-7
v_call: TRBV27
clone_size: .
d_call: .
cdr3_aa: CASSSDYTYEQYF
cdr3_nt: TGTGCCAGCAGTTCGGACTACACCTACGAGCAGTACTTC

j_call: TRBJ2-6
v_call: TRBV4-3
clone_size: .
d_call: TRBD1
cdr3_aa: CASSQDGTGVTNSGANVLTF
cdr3_nt: TGCGCCAGCAGCCAAGATGGGACAGGGGTGACCAACTCTGGGGCCAACGTCCTGACTTTC

j_call: TRBJ1-4
v_call: TRBV4-1
clone_size: .
d_call: TRBD1
cdr3_aa: CASSPRTGVSEKLFF
cdr3_nt: TGCGCCAGCAGCCCCCGGACAGGGGTAAGCGAAAAACTGTTTTTT